These 30 T cell receptor beta chains were sequenced from one sample in a study of kidney transplant recipient with SARS-CoV-2 infection. TCRdb reprocessed the reads via MiXCR and lists one record per CDR3 protein. The sample lists approximately 240,000 distinct CDR3 sequences, under 30% occurring once. The source was a blood sample, collected at baseline and around day 120 from a kidney transplant recipient. These receptors were collected from a male patient aged 25-45 years who had COVID-19 and was a kidney transplant recipient. The graft donor may have contributed some T cells.

The sample holds one count of this clonotype. A read error is the likely source, as a far larger clone sits one nucleotide away. The final CDR3 position lacks the conserved phenylalanine or tryptophan, pointing to a likely read error. This chain joins TRBV7-9 and TRBJ1-1; D perhaps matches TRBD1 (5 bases). The CDR3 has 13 residues. The germline V gene encodes CDR1 SEHNR and CDR2 FQNEAQ (reference sequence). Deletions cut 4 bases from V and 1 base from J, with 7 bases between. CDR3 nucleotides: TGTGCCAGCAGCTCAACAGGGAACACTGAAGCTTTCTCT. Its translation: CASSSTGNTEAFS.

This clonotype was recorded many times. J is TRBJ2-7 and V is TRBV20-1; no clear D. This CDR3 comprises 13 residues. Trimming removed 0 bases at V and 2 bases at J, with 8 bases between. The germline CDR1 and CDR2 sequences are DFQATT and SNEGSKA (reference sequence). CDR3 residues: CSAREIRAYEQYF. In DNA, the CDR3 is TGCAGTGCTAGAGAGATCCGGGCCTACGAGCAGTACTTC.

The V and J genes are TRBV5-1 and TRBJ2-3; TRBD2 agrees at 10 bases. Germline CDR1 is SGHRS and CDR2 is YFSETQ. This CDR3 is 16 amino acids long. V gave up 5 bases and J gave up 3 bases; unmatched junction bases: 9. The CDR3 region has the DNA TGCGCCAGCAGAACCGGGACTAGCGCGGAAACAGATACGCAGTATTTT. Translation gives CASRTGTSAETDTQYF.

Ten or more counts support this clonotype. The chain is built from TRBV5-1 and TRBJ1-2; D uncertain. This CDR3 contains 16 residues. V gave up 7 bases and J gave up 4 bases, with 23 bases separating them. Germline V lookup: CDR1 SGHRS, CDR2 YFSETQ. The CDR3 nucleotides read TGCGCCAGCGATTCGCTATCGGTTCGAAAGACCTATGGCTACACCTTC. It codes for CASDSLSVRKTYGYTF.

The chain joins TRBV20-1 to TRBJ1-2; D is unclear. The CDR3 loop spans 16 amino acids. CDR1 and CDR2 from the germline V gene are DFQATT and SNEGSKA (reference sequence). Trimming took off 4 bases at V and 4 bases at J, with 22 bases between the two ends. CDR3 sequence reads: CSANMTLFRKTYGYTF. The CDR3 DNA reads as TGCAGTGCTAACATGACGCTGTTTCGAAAGACCTATGGCTACACCTTC.

A note on this clonotype: With a much larger clone just one base away, this may be a read error. The chain employs TRBV9 and TRBJ2-7; the D gene is possibly TRBD2 (5 bases). The CDR3 covers 14 residues. Germline loops: CDR1 SGDLS, CDR2 YYNGEE. Here the CDR3 DNA reads TGTGCCAACAGCGTAGTTGAAGGCGGGTCCGAGCAGTACTTC. This translates into CANSVVEGGSEQYF.

This clonotype turned up a few times. This sequence joins TRBV9 and TRBJ2-1; D might be TRBD1 (6 bases). CDR3 length equals 15 residues. V was shortened by 4 bases and J by 7 bases, with 18 bases between the two germline ends. Per the germline V gene, CDR1 is SGDLS and CDR2 is YYNGEE. CDR3 sequence reads: CASSPRRDTGNEQFF. In nucleotides, the CDR3 is TGTGCCAGCAGCCCCCGTAGGGACACCGGGAATGAGCAGTTCTTC.

This clonotype was detected ten times or more. The CDR3 sequence is CASSSQGAVDTEAFF. The CDR3 DNA reads TGCGCCAGCAGCTCGCAGGGGGCGGTGGACACTGAAGCTTTCTTT. The V gene is TRBV5-1, the J gene TRBJ1-1, with TRBD1 matching over 8 bases. V shed 3 bases and J 3 bases; nucleotides not matched to a gene: 7. This CDR3 spans 15 amino acids. Germline values: CDR1 SGHRS, CDR2 YFSETQ.

This clonotype was seen many times. This chain uses TRBV6-2 or TRBV6-3 with TRBJ1-2; the D is unclear. V gave up 4 bases and J gave up 4 bases, with 22 bases separating them. Looked up from germline, CDR1 is MNHEY and CDR2 is SVGEGT. The CDR3 runs to 17 residues. The CDR3 is CASSFGDCIGKTYGYTF. The CDR3 nucleotides are TGTGCCAGCAGTTTTGGTGACTGCATCGGAAAGACCTATGGCTACACCTTC.

This clonotype was recorded at least ten times. V is TRBV7-1 and J is TRBJ1-2; D is uncertain. TRBV7-1 counts as an open reading frame of uncertain function. The length of the CDR3 is 17 residues. V dropped 4 bases and J dropped 4 bases, with 22 bases sitting between them. The CDR3 sequence: CASSLGFHEGKTYGYTF. DNA for the CDR3: TGTGCCAGCAGCTTGGGTTTTCACGAGGGAAAGACCTATGGCTACACCTTC.

About this clonotype: This may stem from a read error, because a much larger clone lies one nucleotide away. This sequence joins TRBV6-9 and TRBJ1-2; perhaps TRBD1 as D (5 bases). The CDR3 loop spans 17 amino acids. Germline CDR1 reads MNHGY; CDR2 reads SVAAGI. CDR3 DNA sequence: TGTACCAGCAGTGGGGGGTGGCCTTACGGAAAGACCTATGGCTACACCTTC. As protein: CTSSGGWPYGKTYGYTF.

The chain recombines TRBV7-2 with TRBJ2-2; tentatively, D is TRBD1 or TRBD2 (6 bases each). The ends were cut back, 7 bases at V and 4 bases at J, with 22 bases in the middle. CDR3 size: 17 residues. Germline CDR1 is SGHTA and CDR2 is FQGNSA. The CDR3 sequence is CASNYTTGRGSTGELFF. CDR3 DNA sequence: TGTGCCAGCAATTATACAACAGGGCGGGGAAGCACCGGGGAGCTGTTTTTT.

This clonotype has a count of ten or more. This chain uses TRBV7-9 with TRBJ2-1, with D possibly being TRBD1 (6 bases). V shed 5 bases and J shed 9 bases, with 11 bases lying between them. The CDR3 has 12 residues. CDR1 is SEHNR, CDR2 FQNEAQ, per germline (reference sequence). CDR3 DNA sequence: TGTGCCAGCAGCATAGGGGGAGCTGAGCAGTTCTTC. The encoded protein is CASSIGGAEQFF.

In its sample, this clonotype was seen many times. The rearrangement links TRBV3-1 to TRBJ2-7, with TRBD1 matching over 11 bases. With V trimmed by 0 bases and J by 4 bases, 5 bases remained unmatched. Germline assignment: CDR1 LGHDT and CDR2 YNNKEL (reference sequence). The CDR3 sequence is 16 residues long. CDR3 coding DNA: TGTGCCAGCAGCCAAGATCGAGGGGACAGGGGGTACGAGCAGTACTTC. This codes for CASSQDRGDRGYEQYF.

With respect to this clonotype: A read error is possible here, since a much larger clone lies one base away. The V call is TRBV8-2, the J call TRBJ1-2. TRBV8-2 is a listed pseudogene. This CDR3 contains 16 residues. The chain's CDR3 is CGSAVVDSRKAYGYTF. The CDR3 DNA reads as TGTGGCAGTGCTGTTGTTGATAGCCGAAAGGCCTATGGCTACACCTTC.

This clonotype occurred many times. The gene calls are TRBV6-4 and TRBJ1-2; D gene unclear. V lost 5 bases to trimming and J lost 4 bases, with 23 bases between them. Germline CDR1 is MRHNA and CDR2 is SNTAGT. The CDR3 extends over 17 amino acids. CDR3 amino acids: CASSRAHSHGKTYGYTF. The CDR3, as DNA: TGTGCCAGCAGTCGTGCTCACTCACACGGAAAGACCTATGGCTACACCTTC.

To note about this clonotype: A much larger clone differs by one base, so this may be a read error. The rearrangement joins TRBV10-3 to TRBJ1-1; D unresolved. The CDR3 spans 14 residues. CDR1 and CDR2 from the germline V gene are ENHRY and SYGVKD. This chain's CDR3 is CAISESRLNAEAFF. The CDR3 DNA reads as TGTGCCATCAGTGAGTCCAGACTGAACGCTGAAGCTTTCTTT.

Details on this clonotype: Given a much more abundant clone one base away, this may be a read error. This chain uses TRBV4-1 with TRBJ2-5; 9 positions match TRBD1. The last part of the DNA fits TRBJ2-7 better; the J call may be wrong. The CDR3 covers 21 residues. Germline V lookup: CDR1 MGHRA, CDR2 YSYEKL. CDR3 residues: CASSHPRGTGTGISPGHEQYF. The CDR3 DNA sequence: TGCGCCAGCAGCCACCCCCGGGGGACCGGGACAGGGATTTCTCCAGGCCACGAGCAGTACTTC.

Points on this clonotype: This clone may be a read error of a much larger clone one base away. The DNA for the CDR3 is TGCGCCAGCAGCCACTTACCAGACCCAGCCAAAAACATTCAGTACTTC. It encodes CASSHLPDPAKNIQYF. This rearrangement joins TRBV4-3 to TRBJ2-4; D remains ambiguous. In germline, CDR1 is LGHNA, CDR2 YSLEER. The ends were cut back, 3 bases at V and 0 bases at J, with 12 bases in the middle. CDR3 length: 16 residues.

Points on this clonotype: This could be a read error, since a much larger clone is one nucleotide away. The chain couples TRBV3-2 to TRBJ2-1; no DNA check was done on the table's D call, TRBD1. TRBV3-2 is an annotated pseudogene. This CDR3 has 13 amino acids. The CDR3 loop reads CASVFNGGNEQFF. The CDR3 nucleotides read TGTGCCAGCGTGTTTAACGGGGGCAATGAGCAGTTCTTC.

At least ten counts were recorded for this clonotype. The rearrangement uses TRBV7-2 and TRBJ2-1, with TRBD1 as a possible D gene (6 bases). Trimming shortened V by 2 bases and J by 8 bases, and 10 bases separated the two germline ends. Germline loops: CDR1 SGHTA, CDR2 FQGNSA. The CDR3 spans 13 residues. In nucleotides, the CDR3 is TGTGCCAGCAGCTTAAGACAGGTCCATGAGCAGTTCTTC. It is translated as CASSLRQVHEQFF.

In this sample, this clonotype turned up many times. The gene calls are TRBV10-2 and TRBJ1-2; unclear D gene. Germline assignment: CDR1 WSHSY and CDR2 SAAADI. This CDR3 is 17 amino acids long. Between the trimmed V and J ends, which lost 5 bases and 4 bases, there was a span of 23 bases. The CDR3 region has the DNA TGCGCCAGCAGTTGTGATGTCACTTCTAGAAAGACCTATGGCTACACCTTC. This gives the protein CASSCDVTSRKTYGYTF.

Comment on this clonotype: One junction end disagrees with the germline gene, perhaps due to a read error. CDR3: CASSSQGFTRYF. The CDR3 region has the DNA TGTGCCAGCAGTTCGCAGGGGTTCACGCGGTATTTT. This rearrangement joins TRBV6-6 to TRBJ2-3, with a weak D call TRBD1 (6 bases). Germline V gene data show CDR1 as MNHNY and CDR2 as SVGAGI (reference sequence). This CDR3 comprises 12 residues.

In its sample, this clonotype was seen many times. The J gene is TRBJ2-7, the V gene TRBV28; TRBD1 is a possible D gene (5 bases). V lost 1 base to trimming and J lost 5 bases, with 6 bases between them. This CDR3 has 12 residues. Germline CDR1 reads MDHEN; CDR2 reads SYDVKM. CDR3 sequence: CASSLSGNEQYF. CDR3 DNA sequence: TGTGCCAGCAGTTTATCAGGGAACGAGCAGTACTTC. The full variable domain, with the rest looked up from reference TRBV28 and TRBJ2-7, is DVKVTQSSRYLVKRTGEKVFLECVQDMDHENMFWYRQDPGLGLRLIYFSYDVKMKEKGDIPEGYSVSREKKERFSLILESASTNQTSMYLCASSLSGNEQYFGPGTRLTVT.

Remarks on this clonotype: A much larger clone sits a single nucleotide away, making a read error possible. The chain uses TRBV6-5 and TRBJ1-3; D remains ambiguous. V gave up 7 bases and J gave up 0 bases, with 13 bases separating them. Germline CDR1 is MNHEY and CDR2 is SVGAGI. This CDR3 contains 15 residues. The CDR3 here is CASISGGPSGNTIYF. In DNA, the CDR3 is TGTGCCAGCATATCTGGCGGTCCCTCTGGAAACACCATATATTTT.

V and J are TRBV5-6 and TRBJ1-6; 7 positions match TRBD1. The ends lost 2 bases at V and 5 bases at J; junction bases unmatched: 7. The CDR3 length is 16 residues. Germline values: CDR1 SGHDT, CDR2 YYEEEE. The CDR3 bases are TGTGCCAGCAGCTTACAATCGGGACAGCATAATTCACCCCTCCACTTT. Its protein product is CASSLQSGQHNSPLHF.

As regards this clonotype: Just one base apart from a much larger clone, this may be a read error. The chain combines TRBV10-3 with TRBJ1-5; TRBD1 might be the D (5 bases). V was pared by 10 bases and J by 2 bases, with 24 bases between. The CDR3 extends over 17 amino acids. In germline, CDR1 is ENHRY, CDR2 SYGVKD. The CDR3 DNA sequence: TGTGCCACGCTACCGGGACTGAAGTCGGAAGGCAATCAGCCCCAGCATTTT. The encoded protein is CATLPGLKSEGNQPQHF.

There are many counts of this clonotype. The rearrangement joins TRBV14 to TRBJ1-2; no clear D. Trimming cost V 1 base and J 1 base, with 7 bases left between them. CDR3 length equals 14 residues. CDR1 and CDR2 from the germline V gene are SGHDN and FVKESK. DNA for the CDR3: TGTGCCAGCAGCCAAGTCGGAGTTAACTATGGCTACACCTTC. Translation: CASSQVGVNYGYTF.

This clonotype was counted at least ten times. The V and J genes are TRBV7-2 and TRBJ2-2; D remains ambiguous. This CDR3 is 14 amino acids long. Deletions cut 2 bases from V and 1 base from J, with 5 bases between. Looked up from germline, CDR1 is SGHTA and CDR2 is FQGNSA. This CDR3 is CASSLTGNTGELFF. The CDR3 DNA sequence: TGTGCCAGCAGCTTAACCGGGAACACCGGGGAGCTGTTTTTT.

This clonotype appeared many times. V usage is TRBV7-6 and J usage is TRBJ2-5, with 10 bases matching TRBD2. Germline values: CDR1 SGHVS, CDR2 FNYEAQ. With V trimmed by 1 base and J by 1 base, 3 bases remained unmatched. The CDR3 is 16 amino acids. The CDR3 loop reads CASSLGLAGVQETQYF. In DNA form, the CDR3 reads TGTGCCAGCAGCTTAGGCCTAGCGGGAGTCCAAGAGACCCAGTACTTC.